This T cell receptor (beta chain) was sequenced during a study of blood T cell repertoires in COVID-19. Study information: Material from acute and convalescent COVID-19 was sourced from the United States, Italy and Spain. Nucleic acid was either cDNA or gDNA, and it came from T cells, B-cell-depleted T cells, or PBMCs.

This clone is a singleton in its sample. Study processing details: Estimation of nucleated cell counts relied on the amplification of reference gene primers. Repertoires were generated with immunoSEQ multiplex PCR, while TCRdb's copy carries only in-frame clones and drops some. Clonal size and the V and J genes are those of that table, whereas D and trimming came from the DNA. The table shows around 75,000 clones, with 75% to 85% occurring only once. The CDR3 contains 14 residues. The V gene end was trimmed by 5 bases and the J gene end by 5 bases; junction bases not matched to a gene: 7. Germline V gene lookup returns CDR1 SGHAT and CDR2 FQNNGV.

Input material: peripheral blood. This clonotype originated in a woman of 80 years or more with active or convalescent COVID-19. V usage is TRBV11-2 and J usage is TRBJ2-5, with 8 bases identical to TRBD2. The CDR3 DNA follows: TGTGCCAGCAGCATTAGCGGGATCCGGGAGACCCAGTACTTC. Encoded protein: CASSISGIRETQYF.